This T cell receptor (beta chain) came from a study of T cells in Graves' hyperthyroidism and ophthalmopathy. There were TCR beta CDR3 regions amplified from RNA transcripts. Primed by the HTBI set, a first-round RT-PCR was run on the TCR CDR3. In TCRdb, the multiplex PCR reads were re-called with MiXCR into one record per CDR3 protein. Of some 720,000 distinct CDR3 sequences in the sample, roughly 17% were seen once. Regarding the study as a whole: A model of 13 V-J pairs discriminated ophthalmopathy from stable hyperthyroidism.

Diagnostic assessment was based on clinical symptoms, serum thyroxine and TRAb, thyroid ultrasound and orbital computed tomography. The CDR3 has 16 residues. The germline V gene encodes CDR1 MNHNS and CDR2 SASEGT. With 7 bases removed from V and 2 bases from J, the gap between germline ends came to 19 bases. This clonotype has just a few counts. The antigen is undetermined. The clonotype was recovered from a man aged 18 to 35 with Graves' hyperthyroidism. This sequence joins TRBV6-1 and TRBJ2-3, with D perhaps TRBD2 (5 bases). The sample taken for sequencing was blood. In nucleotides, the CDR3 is TGTGCCAGCACTTCATCTCGGCGGGCGAACACAGATACGCAGTATTTT. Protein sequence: CASTSSRRANTDTQYF.